This TCR beta chain was captured by sequencing in a study of cytomegalovirus exposure and HLA in healthy donors. Overall study findings and caveats: It was 150 to 200 TCR beta chains that were listed as cytomegalovirus-associated.

This CDR3 has 15 amino acids. After removal of 4 bases from V and 0 bases from J, the junction contained 6 bases not matched to a gene. Germline values: CDR1 SGHDN, CDR2 FVKESK. These donors, healthy bone marrow donors, were studied. PCR was performed using 60 Vbeta and 13 Jbeta primers. The method was immunoSEQ multiplex PCR; TCRdb's version includes in-frame clones alone and lacks a portion of them. The sample comprises 100,000 to 150,000 clones, 65% to 90% of which are singletons, and approximately 10% rests with the top ten. Notes on this clone: Its antigen remains unidentified.

The sequenced sample was PBMCs. The clonotype comes from a male donor in good health and CMV-seropositive. This chain joins TRBV14 and TRBJ2-7; TRBD1 matches 7 bases. The CDR3 loop is CASSRDRDYSYEQYF. CDR3 bases: TGTGCCAGCAGCCGCGACAGGGATTACTCCTACGAGCAGTACTTC.